The 8 T cell receptor beta chains listed next were all sequenced from one sample in a study of follicular helper T cells after annual influenza vaccination. Time point given: 2015-2016 season, 7 days after influenza vaccination. Only in-frame clones appear in the TCRdb table, and some are missing; sequencing was by immunoSEQ multiplex PCR. The sample contains more than 6,500 clones, 75% to 90% of which appear only once. The input for sequencing was CXCR5- memory CD4+ T cells sorted from blood, taken 7 days after influenza vaccination. These TCRs come from an adult who received the influenza vaccine.

This chain joins TRBV2 and TRBJ2-5, with 8 positions matching TRBD1. V gave up 8 bases and J gave up 5 bases; unmatched junction bases: 7. Germline CDR1 and CDR2: SNHLY and FYNNEI. The CDR3 is 13 amino acids. The CDR3 DNA reads TGTGCCAGCGGCGCCGGGACAGGCGAGACCCAGTACTTC. Translation gives CASGAGTGETQYF.

The chain combines TRBV5-1 with TRBJ1-3, with D possibly TRBD1 on 6 matching bases. The CDR3 is 15 amino acids. V dropped 5 bases and J dropped 0 bases, with 12 bases sitting between them. The germline CDR1 and CDR2 sequences are SGHRS and YFSETQ. CDR3 sequence: CASRPTGSSGNTIYF. The CDR3 nucleotides are TGCGCCAGCAGACCCACAGGGAGCTCTGGAAACACCATATATTTT. Combining the CDR3 with reference TRBV5-1 and TRBJ1-3 gives the whole variable domain KAGVTQTPRYLIKTRGQQVTLSCSPISGHRSVSWYQQTPGQGLQFLFEYFSETQRNKGNFPGRFSGRQFSNSRSEMNVSTLELGDSALYLCASRPTGSSGNTIYFGEGSWLTVV.

The J gene is TRBJ1-2, the V gene TRBV4-1, with 7 bases that match TRBD1. V shed 4 bases and J 4 bases; nucleotides not matched to a gene: 21. This CDR3 has 19 amino acids. The germline V gene has CDR1 MGHRA and CDR2 YSYEKL. The CDR3 protein is CASSLGGKTGSPWGYGYTF. The CDR3 coding sequence is TGCGCCAGCAGCCTTGGTGGTAAGACAGGGAGTCCCTGGGGCTATGGCTACACCTTC.

This clone was counted only a few times. The chain carries TRBV9 and TRBJ1-5, with D uncertain. Germline CDR1 is SGDLS and CDR2 is YYNGEE. V lost 3 bases and J lost 0, with 7 bases in between. This CDR3 spans 14 amino acids. The CDR3, as DNA: TGTGCCAGCAGCGCGTCCTATAGCAATCAGCCCCAGCATTTT. Amino acids: CASSASYSNQPQHF.

The gene calls are TRBV25-1 and TRBJ2-3, with unresolved D. CDR3 length: 16 residues. V lost 6 bases and J 0 bases, leaving 16 bases between the germline ends. CDR1 MGHDK and CDR2 SYGVNS come from the germline V gene. The CDR3 coding sequence is TGTGCCAGCAGGACCCCGAGAGGTGCTAGCACAGATACGCAGTATTTT. Protein: CASRTPRGASTDTQYF.

The chain has TRBV6-1 and TRBJ1-1; D is unclear. Trimming cost V 4 bases and J 2 bases, with 11 bases left between them. The CDR3 runs 14 residues. Germline V gene data show CDR1 as MNHNS and CDR2 as SASEGT. The CDR3 DNA reads TGTGCCAGCAGTGGCGAAGTTCATAACACTGAAGCTTTCTTT. Protein sequence: CASSGEVHNTEAFF.

This rearrangement joins TRBV1 to TRBJ2-6. TRBV1 is a pseudogene locus. The CDR3 length is 18 residues. This chain's CDR3 is CTSRCQGCAQSRANVLTF. The CDR3, as DNA: TGCACCAGCAGGTGCCAAGGTTGTGCACAAAGTCGGGCCAACGTCCTGACTTTC.

This chain joins TRBV19 and TRBJ1-2, with unresolved D. The CDR3 has 15 residues. Germline assignment: CDR1 LNHDA and CDR2 SQIVND (reference sequence). Between the trimmed V and J ends, which lost 3 bases and 8 bases, there was a span of 19 bases. CDR3 region: CASSMGSLGGSGYTF. The DNA of the CDR3 is TGTGCCAGTAGTATGGGGTCGTTGGGTGGGTCCGGCTACACCTTC.